A single sample gave rise to the 32 T cell receptor beta chains below, sequenced in a study of shared clonotypes between healthy human individuals (dated by TCRdb to between 2020 and 2021). CD8 naive samples consisted of CD45RO-negative cells that were positively selected for CCR7, yielding a CD45RA+CCR7+ population without TemRA cells. The library was produced with the immunoSEQ multiplex PCR assay. TCRdb limited this immuneACCESS table to in-frame rearrangements with V and J called. A share of clones is missing; checked studies link under half to unresolved V genes, and the rest is unexplained. The sample contains roughly 810,000 clones, about 96% of them found a single time. The ten largest clones add up to about 0.21% of the sample. Sequenced input: naive CD8+ T cells sorted from blood. Interpreted using the paper, the cell subset or site label stands for: CD45RA+CCR7+. The receptor set was obtained from a man aged 25 to 40 in good health.

This clone was detected only once. The chain has TRBV27 and TRBJ2-2; D ambiguous. The CDR3 consists of 13 residues. Looked up from germline, CDR1 is MNHEY and CDR2 is SMNVEV (reference sequence). Trimming shortened V by 8 bases and J by 8 bases, and 15 bases separated the two germline ends. CDR3 sequence (DNA): TGTGCCAGCGCAACAAATCGGGCTGGGGAGCTGTTTTTT. The encoded protein is CASATNRAGELFF.

The rearrangement links TRBV30 to TRBJ2-7; D not resolved. Trimming cost V 2 bases and J 1 base, with 6 bases left between them. From germline, CDR1 is GTSNPN and CDR2 SVGIG (reference sequence). This CDR3 contains 12 residues. CDR3: CAWSTGSYEQYF. DNA of the CDR3: TGTGCCTGGAGTACGGGTTCCTACGAGCAGTACTTC.

The chain has TRBV7-8 and TRBJ2-1, with no clear D. The CDR3 totals 15 residues. Germline CDR1 SGHVS, CDR2 FQNEAQ. Deletions cut 6 bases from V and 0 bases from J, with 12 bases between. The CDR3 loop reads CASSPKPNSYNEQFF. CDR3 bases: TGTGCCAGCAGTCCTAAACCAAACTCCTACAATGAGCAGTTCTTC.

The chain is built from TRBV5-8 and TRBJ1-2; D not resolved. From germline, CDR1 is SGHTS and CDR2 YDEGEE. Deletions cut 0 bases from V and 4 bases from J, with 13 bases between. CDR3 length: 15 residues. This CDR3 reads CASSLAARASYGYTF. In nucleotides, the CDR3 is TGTGCCAGCAGCTTGGCGGCTCGGGCGAGCTATGGCTACACCTTC.

The V and J genes are TRBV28 and TRBJ2-7, with D tentatively TRBD2 (6 bases). V was cut by 3 bases and J by 2 bases, with 17 bases left in between. Germline V gives CDR1 MDHEN, CDR2 SYDVKM. CDR3 length: 16 residues. The CDR3 DNA reads as TGTGCCAGCAGTTTTTTTCGGGGGATCAGCCCCTACGAGCAGTACTTC. This gives the protein CASSFFRGISPYEQYF.

This clone came up once. V gene TRBV29-1 combines with J gene TRBJ1-2; 7 positions agree with TRBD1. The V gene end was trimmed by 6 bases and the J gene end by 6 bases; junction bases not matched to a gene: 4. The germline V gene encodes CDR1 SQVTM and CDR2 ANQGSEA. This CDR3 region has 11 residues. For the CDR3, the DNA is TGCAGCGTCCTAGACAGGGATGGCTACACCTTC. As protein: CSVLDRDGYTF.

The table lists this clone with a count of one. The chain couples TRBV5-1 to TRBJ1-1; D remains unclear. V was cut by 4 bases and J by 5 bases, with 15 bases left in between. The CDR3 is 14 amino acids. Germline V gene data show CDR1 as SGHRS and CDR2 as YFSETQ. The CDR3 loop reads CASSLKRTGTEAFF. The CDR3 DNA reads TGCGCCAGCAGCCTTAAACGGACCGGAACTGAAGCTTTCTTT.

This clone was seen just once. The V gene is TRBV11-2, the J gene TRBJ2-1, with D perhaps TRBD1 or TRBD2 (5 bases each). The CDR3 is made up of 15 amino acids. Germline CDR1 SGHAT, CDR2 FQNNGV. V was trimmed by 5 bases and J by 5 bases, leaving 16 bases between them. CDR3 nucleotides: TGTGCCAGCAGCCCAACCCTACAGGAGGACAATGAGCAGTTCTTC. Protein sequence: CASSPTLQEDNEQFF.

The rearrangement joins TRBV5-4 to TRBJ2-5; 7 nucleotides agree with TRBD1. V dropped 3 bases and J dropped 1; count of bases not matched to a gene: 3. The CDR3 extends over 14 amino acids. Germline CDR1 and CDR2: SGHNT and YYREEE (reference sequence). Here the CDR3 reads CASSSDRPQETQYF. The CDR3 nucleotides are TGTGCCAGCAGCTCGGACAGGCCCCAAGAGACCCAGTACTTC.

The rearrangement joins TRBV9 to TRBJ2-7; 13 bases line up with TRBD2. V gave up 3 bases and J gave up 7 bases; unmatched junction bases: 16. There are 18 residues in the CDR3. Germline V lookup: CDR1 SGDLS, CDR2 YYNGEE. Here the CDR3 DNA reads TGTGCCAGCAGCGCTGGACTAGCGGGAGTAACCCCCTACTATGAGCAGTACTTC. Translation: CASSAGLAGVTPYYEQYF.

V usage is TRBV6-6 and J usage is TRBJ1-4; TRBD1 matches 8 bases. The J segment lost 5 bases and the V segment lost 7 bases, leaving 9 bases of the junction unmatched. Germline-derived CDR1 and CDR2 are MNHNY and SVGAGI (reference sequence). This CDR3 spans 15 amino acids. DNA for the CDR3: TGTGCCAGCAACGGACAGGGAGTATGGAATGAAAAACTGTTTTTT. Translated, it gives CASNGQGVWNEKLFF.

V gene TRBV11-3 combines with J gene TRBJ1-2; no reliable D call. Germline V gene sequence: CDR1 SGHNT, CDR2 YENEEA. Trimming took 8 bases from V and 7 from J, leaving 20 bases between them. This CDR3 spans 14 amino acids. The CDR3 nucleotides read TGTGCCAGCTACCAGTTTAATATATGGAGTGGCTACACCTTC. Translation gives CASYQFNIWSGYTF.

This chain uses TRBV11-2 with TRBJ2-7, with TRBD2 identical over 9 bases. Germline V gene sequence: CDR1 SGHAT, CDR2 FQNNGV. CDR3 size: 17 residues. V dropped 6 bases and J dropped 1; count of bases not matched to a gene: 13. CDR3 loop: CASRRGGGLALSYEQYF. CDR3 DNA sequence: TGTGCCAGCAGGAGGGGGGGAGGACTAGCGCTATCCTACGAGCAGTACTTC.

V usage is TRBV7-3 and J usage is TRBJ2-1; 8 bases are shared with TRBD2. Germline lookup yields CDR1 SGHTA and CDR2 FQGTGA. The V gene end was trimmed by 5 bases and the J gene end by 7 bases; junction bases not matched to a gene: 13. CDR3 length equals 16 residues. This chain's CDR3 is CASSLLPGGAKNEQFF. In nucleotides, the CDR3 is TGTGCCAGCAGCCTCCTTCCGGGAGGGGCGAAAAATGAGCAGTTCTTC.

Comments on this clone: Distinct nucleotide sequences in the sample also encode this CDR3. The chain employs TRBV5-6 and TRBJ1-1; no clear D gene. There are 11 residues in the CDR3. From germline, CDR1 is SGHDT and CDR2 YYEEEE. The ends were cut back, 0 bases at V and 4 bases at J, with 1 base in the middle. CDR3 protein: CASSLGTEAFF. The CDR3 DNA follows: TGTGCCAGCAGCTTGGGCACTGAAGCTTTCTTT.

The chain carries TRBV19 and TRBJ2-1; D remains ambiguous. Germline values: CDR1 LNHDA, CDR2 SQIVND (reference sequence). There are 15 residues in the CDR3. With 1 base removed from V and 1 base from J, the gap between germline ends came to 8 bases. CDR3 in DNA: TGTGCCAGTAGTATAGTGGCAGTTTCCTACAATGAGCAGTTCTTC. It translates to CASSIVAVSYNEQFF.

The chain joins TRBV4-1 to TRBJ2-7, with 10 bases aligning to TRBD1. Germline values: CDR1 MGHRA, CDR2 YSYEKL. CDR3 length: 15 residues. The ends lost 3 bases at V and 5 bases at J; junction bases unmatched: 7. The CDR3, as DNA: TGCGCCAGCAGCCAGAGACAGGGGGCCATTCACGAGCAGTACTTC. Its protein is CASSQRQGAIHEQYF.

This rearrangement joins TRBV7-6 to TRBJ2-5, with no clear D. Germline CDR1 reads SGHVS; CDR2 reads FNYEAQ. The length of the CDR3 is 15 residues. Trimming left V 3 bases short and J 5 bases short, with 16 bases between. Written as DNA, the CDR3 is TGTGCCAGCAGCTTTACTCTACCTGACAAGGAGACCCAGTACTTC. This translates into CASSFTLPDKETQYF.

This chain links TRBV7-9 with TRBJ2-2, with 10 bases lining up with TRBD1. Trimming at V came to 4 bases and at J to 3 bases, leaving 5 bases not matched to a gene. The germline CDR1 and CDR2 sequences are SEHNR and FQNEAQ (reference sequence). This CDR3 has 16 residues. Here the CDR3 reads CASSSATGGDTGELFF. Written as DNA, the CDR3 is TGTGCCAGCAGCTCTGCGACAGGGGGCGACACCGGGGAGCTGTTTTTT.

The chain employs TRBV9 and TRBJ2-3, with D possibly being TRBD2 (6 bases). The V end lost 0 bases, the J end lost 5 bases, and 10 bases lay between the germline ends. This CDR3 is built from 14 residues. Germline CDR1 reads SGDLS; CDR2 reads YYNGEE. CDR3 loop: CASSVVPGVDTQYF. CDR3 nucleotides: TGTGCCAGCAGCGTAGTTCCGGGAGTAGATACGCAGTATTTT.

The J gene is TRBJ2-5, the V gene TRBV7-8; 8 bases are shared with TRBD2. Germline-derived CDR1 and CDR2 are SGHVS and FQNEAQ. This CDR3 spans 14 amino acids. The trim removed 5 bases at V and 5 bases at J, leaving 7 bases unmatched. CDR3 residues: CASSVTSGGETQYF. The DNA for the CDR3 is TGTGCCAGCAGCGTCACTAGCGGCGGTGAGACCCAGTACTTC.

This CDR3 is CASRGDFLEQYF. Here the CDR3 DNA reads TGTGCCAGCAGGGGGGACTTCCTCGAGCAGTACTTC. The rearrangement uses TRBV2 and TRBJ2-7, with a tentative D call TRBD2 (6 bases). Between the trimmed V and J ends, which lost 6 bases and 6 bases, there was a span of 12 bases. Germline CDR1 SNHLY, CDR2 FYNNEI. The CDR3 loop spans 12 amino acids.

J is TRBJ2-1 and V is TRBV27, with TRBD2 matching 12 bases. Germline V gene data show CDR1 as MNHEY and CDR2 as SMNVEV (reference sequence). The CDR3 length is 19 residues. Germline trimming cut 4 bases from V and 0 bases from J; bases unmatched to any gene: 10. CDR3 in amino acids: CASSSLGLAGASSYNEQFF. The CDR3 DNA reads TGTGCCAGCAGTTCTCTGGGACTAGCGGGTGCCAGCTCCTACAATGAGCAGTTCTTC.

The chain couples TRBV29-1 to TRBJ2-2, with D possibly matching TRBD1 (6 bases). CDR3 size: 13 residues. Germline loops: CDR1 SQVTM, CDR2 ANQGSEA. Trimming removed 6 bases at V and 1 base at J, with 9 bases between. CDR3: CSVSGQNTGELFF. The CDR3 bases are TGCAGCGTGTCGGGACAGAACACCGGGGAGCTGTTTTTT.

The CDR3 region is CASSPIGVYEGKLFF. Here the CDR3 DNA reads TGTGCCAGCTCCCCCATAGGAGTGTATGAGGGAAAACTGTTTTTT. The chain recombines TRBV28 with TRBJ1-4, with unresolved D. CDR1 MDHEN and CDR2 SYDVKM come from the germline V gene. The CDR3 length is 15 residues. Trimming cost V 8 bases and J 10 bases, with 23 bases left between them.

For the CDR3, the DNA is TGTGCCACCAGCAGAGCCGGGACGGCCCTGGATGAGCAGTTCTTC. As protein: CATSRAGTALDEQFF. The chain is built from TRBV15 and TRBJ2-1; D possibly matches TRBD1 or TRBD2 (5 bases each). CDR3 length: 15 residues. The germline V gene encodes CDR1 LNHNV and CDR2 YYDKDF (reference sequence). Trimming pared 1 base from V and 8 bases from J, leaving 15 bases between.

The chain couples TRBV7-9 to TRBJ1-2; D not resolved. Trimming took off 1 base at V and 9 bases at J, with 9 bases between the two ends. The CDR3 is 12 residues long. Germline V gives CDR1 SEHNR, CDR2 FQNEAQ (reference sequence). This CDR3 is CASSLEERSYTF. The DNA of the CDR3 is TGTGCCAGCAGCTTAGAGGAAAGGAGCTACACCTTC.

This clone was recorded once. V gene TRBV6-4 combines with J gene TRBJ2-2; 9 positions match TRBD2. Looked up from germline, CDR1 is MRHNA and CDR2 is SNTAGT. The CDR3 extends over 14 amino acids. J lost 7 bases, V lost 6 bases, and 6 bases had no gene match. CDR3 in amino acids: CASSWASGNGELFF. The CDR3 DNA reads TGTGCCAGCAGCTGGGCTAGCGGGAACGGGGAGCTGTTTTTT.

This clone was counted between two and nine times. V and J are TRBV27 and TRBJ1-5, with TRBD1 matching 9 bases. This CDR3 is 15 amino acids long. V was pared by 6 bases and J by 2 bases, with 5 bases of the junction left unmatched. CDR1 and CDR2 from the germline V gene are MNHEY and SMNVEV (reference sequence). CDR3 region: CASSPGQGGNQPQHF. The CDR3 region has the DNA TGTGCCAGCAGCCCGGGACAGGGTGGCAATCAGCCCCAGCATTTT.

This clone came up once. This CDR3 reads CASSLEVARVGSYGYTF. For the CDR3, the DNA is TGTGCCAGCAGCTTAGAGGTGGCCAGGGTGGGGAGCTATGGCTACACCTTC. This rearrangement joins TRBV7-9 to TRBJ1-2; D may be TRBD1 (5 bases). V was shortened by 1 base and J by 4 bases, with 19 bases between the two germline ends. Germline V gene lookup returns CDR1 SEHNR and CDR2 FQNEAQ (reference sequence). The CDR3 contains 17 residues.

This clone occurred once. CDR3 protein: CASSRDSDSNQPQHF. Here the CDR3 DNA reads TGTGCCAGCAGCCGGGACAGCGATAGCAATCAGCCCCAGCATTTT. This chain connects TRBV2 to TRBJ1-5; 7 bases map to TRBD1. The CDR3 totals 15 residues. Germline CDR1 SNHLY, CDR2 FYNNEI. The junction had 5 bases not matched to a gene; V was cut back by 6 bases and J by 0 bases.

This chain joins TRBV2 and TRBJ2-2; weak D call: TRBD2 (6 bases). The germline CDR1 and CDR2 sequences are SNHLY and FYNNEI. The V end was cut by 10 bases, the J end by 5 bases, with 20 bases between. The CDR3 spans 15 residues. The CDR3 nucleotides read TGTGCCACGAAAGACGAGCTAGCGCTTACCGGGGAGCTGTTTTTT. Translating it yields CATKDELALTGELFF.